Below are 3 T cell receptor beta chains sequenced from a single sample in a study of blood T cell repertoires in COVID-19. Assay: immunoSEQ multiplex PCR; the TCRdb copy retains only in-frame clones and omits some. The table shows tens of thousands of clones, with approximately 91% occurring only once. Sequenced: peripheral blood. All receptors come from a human donor in a cohort sampled during active COVID-19.

The chain couples TRBV5-6 to TRBJ1-6, with D tentatively TRBD1 (5 bases). The CDR3 length is 16 residues. Trimming left V 2 bases short and J 3 bases short, with 12 bases between. The germline V gene has CDR1 SGHDT and CDR2 YYEEEE. CDR3: CASSFRVNRYNSPLHF. As DNA, the CDR3 is TGTGCCAGCAGCTTCAGGGTCAACCGCTATAATTCACCCCTCCACTTT.

This rearrangement joins TRBV10-3 to TRBJ2-3; 8 bases are shared with TRBD2. Germline V lookup: CDR1 ENHRY, CDR2 SYGVKD. V trimming: 8 bases; J trimming: 4 bases; junction bases outside the gene matches: 8. The CDR3 contains 14 residues. The CDR3 protein is CAIAGLGTSDTQYF. The CDR3 bases are TGTGCCATCGCGGGACTAGGGACGTCAGATACGCAGTATTTT.

The genes are TRBV18 and TRBJ2-7; 8 bases align to TRBD1. This CDR3 is 15 amino acids long. Germline CDR1 reads KGHSH; CDR2 reads LQKENI. The junction had 5 bases not matched to a gene; V was cut back by 4 bases and J by 0 bases. The CDR3 DNA follows: TGTGCCAGCTCACAAGGACAGGGCAACTCCTACGAGCAGTACTTC. It is translated as CASSQGQGNSYEQYF.